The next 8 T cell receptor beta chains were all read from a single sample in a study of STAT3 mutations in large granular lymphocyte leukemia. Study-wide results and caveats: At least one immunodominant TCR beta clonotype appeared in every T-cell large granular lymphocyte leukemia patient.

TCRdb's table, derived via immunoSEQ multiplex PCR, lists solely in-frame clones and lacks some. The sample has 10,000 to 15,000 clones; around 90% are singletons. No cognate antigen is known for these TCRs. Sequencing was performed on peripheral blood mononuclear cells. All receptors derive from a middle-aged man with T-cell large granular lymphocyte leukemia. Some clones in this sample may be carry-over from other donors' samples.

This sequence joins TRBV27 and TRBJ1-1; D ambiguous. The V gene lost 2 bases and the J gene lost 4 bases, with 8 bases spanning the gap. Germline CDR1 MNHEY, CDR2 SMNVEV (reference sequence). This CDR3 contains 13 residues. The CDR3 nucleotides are TGTGCCAGCAGTTTAAGCGAAGGCACTGAAGCTTTCTTT. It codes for CASSLSEGTEAFF.

The CDR3 is CASGQPYEQYF. In DNA form, the CDR3 reads TGTGCCAGCGGGCAGCCCTACGAGCAGTACTTC. This rearrangement joins TRBV28 to TRBJ2-7, with no clear D. V was trimmed by 8 bases and J by 2 bases, leaving 7 bases between them. Germline V CDR1 and CDR2: MDHEN, SYDVKM. The CDR3 loop spans 11 amino acids.

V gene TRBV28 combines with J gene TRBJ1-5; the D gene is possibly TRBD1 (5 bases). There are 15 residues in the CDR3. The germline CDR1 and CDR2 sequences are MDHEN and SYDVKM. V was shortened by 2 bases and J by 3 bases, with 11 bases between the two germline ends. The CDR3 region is CASSLMGVYNQPQHF. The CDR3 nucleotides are TGTGCCAGCAGTTTAATGGGGGTCTACAATCAGCCCCAGCATTTT.

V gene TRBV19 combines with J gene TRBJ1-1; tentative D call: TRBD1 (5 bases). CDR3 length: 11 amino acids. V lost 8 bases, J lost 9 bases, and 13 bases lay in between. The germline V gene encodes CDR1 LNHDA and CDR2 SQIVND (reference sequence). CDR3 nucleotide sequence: TGTGCCAGTGGTTGGACATCGAAAGCTTTCTTT. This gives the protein CASGWTSKAFF.

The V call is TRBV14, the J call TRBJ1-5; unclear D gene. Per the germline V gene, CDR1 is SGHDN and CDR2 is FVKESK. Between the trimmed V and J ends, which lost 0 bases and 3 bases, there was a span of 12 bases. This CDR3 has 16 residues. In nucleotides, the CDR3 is TGTGCCAGCAGCCAAGAATCGACTGTCCCCAATCAGCCCCAGCATTTT. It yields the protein CASSQESTVPNQPQHF.

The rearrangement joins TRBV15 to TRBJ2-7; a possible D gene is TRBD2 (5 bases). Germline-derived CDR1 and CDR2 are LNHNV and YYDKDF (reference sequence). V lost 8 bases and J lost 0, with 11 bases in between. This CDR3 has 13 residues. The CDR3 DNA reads TGTGCCACCGCGGTGGGGAGCTCCTACGAGCAGTACTTC. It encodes CATAVGSSYEQYF.

The CDR3 loop reads CASSPTVLMTEAFF. In nucleotides, the CDR3 is TGTGCCAGCAGTCCTACTGTCTTGATGACTGAAGCTTTCTTT. The gene calls are TRBV6-1 and TRBJ1-1; no reliable D call. This CDR3 comprises 14 residues. Per germline, CDR1 MNHNS and CDR2 SASEGT. V was pared by 5 bases and J by 5 bases, with 15 bases between.

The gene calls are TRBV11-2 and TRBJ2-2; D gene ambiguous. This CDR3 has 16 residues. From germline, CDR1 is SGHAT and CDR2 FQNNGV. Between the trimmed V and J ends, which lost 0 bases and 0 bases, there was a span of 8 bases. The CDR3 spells CASSLDAGSNTGELFF. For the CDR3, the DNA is TGTGCCAGCAGCTTAGATGCAGGTTCGAACACCGGGGAGCTGTTTTTT.